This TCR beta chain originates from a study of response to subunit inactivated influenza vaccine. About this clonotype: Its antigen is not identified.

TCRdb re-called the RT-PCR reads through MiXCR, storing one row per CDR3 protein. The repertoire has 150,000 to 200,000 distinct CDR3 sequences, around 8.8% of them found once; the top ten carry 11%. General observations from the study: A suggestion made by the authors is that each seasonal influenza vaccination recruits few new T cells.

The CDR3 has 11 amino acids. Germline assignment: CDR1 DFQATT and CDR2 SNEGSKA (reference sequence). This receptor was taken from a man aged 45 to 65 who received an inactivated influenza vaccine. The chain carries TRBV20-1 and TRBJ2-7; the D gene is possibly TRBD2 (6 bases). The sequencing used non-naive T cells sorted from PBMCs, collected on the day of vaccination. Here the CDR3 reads CSGTAHYEQYF. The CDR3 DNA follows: TGCAGCGGGACTGCTCACTACGAGCAGTACTTC.